Each of the 15 T cell receptor beta chains below was sequenced from the same sample in a study of blood T cells in healthy people across ages. A J-beta primer mix and a sample-barcoded 5' primer were used in a second PCR of roughly 6 to 11 cycles. Via MiXCR, TCRdb re-called the 5' RACE reads, giving one row per CDR3 protein. This table holds more than 650,000 distinct CDR3 sequences, 25% to 30% found once. A further study also used this sample, focusing on T cells of mothers and their children.

The sample was blood. These receptors originate from a boy between 10 and 17 years old in good health.

This clonotype turned up a few times. The chain joins TRBV20-1 to TRBJ2-5, with no clear D. Per the germline V gene, CDR1 is DFQATT and CDR2 is SNEGSKA (reference sequence). The CDR3 covers 14 residues. V shed 0 bases and J shed 6 bases, with 14 bases lying between them. CDR3 protein: CSARDTRGAKTQYF. Here the CDR3 DNA reads TGCAGTGCTAGAGATACCAGAGGCGCCAAGACCCAGTACTTC.

In its sample, this clonotype was seen a few times. The rearrangement joins TRBV28 to TRBJ1-1; 8 bases align to TRBD1. The germline V gene has CDR1 MDHEN and CDR2 SYDVKM. V was clipped by 5 bases and J by 0 bases; unmatched bases: 5. CDR3 size: 15 residues. CDR3 DNA: TGTGCCAGCAGTCCAGGACAGGGTCTGAACACTGAAGCTTTCTTT. Its protein is CASSPGQGLNTEAFF. Supplemented by reference TRBV28 and TRBJ1-1, the full variable domain reads DVKVTQSSRYLVKRTGEKVFLECVQDMDHENMFWYRQDPGLGLRLIYFSYDVKMKEKGDIPEGYSVSREKKERFSLILESASTNQTSMYLCASSPGQGLNTEAFFGQGTRLTVV.

V usage is TRBV30 and J usage is TRBJ2-5, with D possibly matching TRBD2 (6 bases). Germline CDR1 GTSNPN, CDR2 SVGIG (reference sequence). V shed 6 bases and J shed 0 bases, with 17 bases lying between them. The CDR3 is made up of 15 amino acids. Here the CDR3 reads CACRPSSAYQETQYF. CDR3 DNA: TGTGCCTGCCGACCTTCTAGCGCGTACCAAGAGACCCAGTACTTC.

This clonotype was counted only a few times. CDR3: CSVGGTGNEQYF. The DNA for the CDR3 is TGCAGCGTTGGGGGGACAGGGAACGAGCAGTACTTC. J is TRBJ2-7 and V is TRBV29-1; the match to TRBD1 covers 9 bases. Unmatched junction bases numbered 3, after V lost 4 bases and J lost 5 bases. CDR3 length equals 12 residues. The germline V gene has CDR1 SQVTM and CDR2 ANQGSEA.

Only a few counts were recorded for this clonotype. The genes are TRBV18 and TRBJ1-1, with TRBD1 as a possible D gene (5 bases). Deletions cut 0 bases from V and 5 bases from J, with 13 bases between. The CDR3 runs to 15 residues. Germline CDR1 and CDR2: KGHSH and LQKENI. The CDR3 is CASSPPPSGGTEAFF. Here the CDR3 DNA reads TGTGCCAGCTCACCACCGCCCTCGGGGGGAACTGAAGCTTTCTTT.

This clonotype was seen a handful of times. The chain is built from TRBV12-3 or TRBV12-4 and TRBJ1-2, with 8 bases lining up with TRBD1. J lost 8 bases, V lost 1 base, and 6 bases had no gene match. The CDR3 runs to 14 residues. The CDR3 bases are TGTGCCAGCAGTTTAGATCGGACAGGGCACGGCTACACCTTC. This sequence encodes CASSLDRTGHGYTF.

This chain links TRBV9 with TRBJ2-5, with 7 bases aligning to TRBD2. Trimming cost V 3 bases and J 5 bases; bases outside gene matches: 7. Germline values: CDR1 SGDLS, CDR2 YYNGEE. This CDR3 comprises 14 residues. CDR3 loop: CASSARDYGETQYF. The CDR3 nucleotides are TGTGCCAGCAGCGCCCGGGACTACGGGGAGACCCAGTACTTC. Based on the CDR3 plus reference TRBV9 and TRBJ2-5, the full variable domain is DSGVTQTPKHLITATGQRVTLRCSPRSGDLSVYWYQQSLDQGLQFLIQYYNGEERAKGNILERFSAQQFPDLHSELNLSSLELGDSALYFCASSARDYGETQYFGPGTRLLVL.

The V gene is TRBV5-1, the J gene TRBJ1-2, with D hard to call. This CDR3 is built from 12 residues. V lost 0 bases and J lost 8, with 8 bases in between. Germline CDR1 and CDR2: SGHRS and YFSETQ. This CDR3 reads CASSLDQVGYTF. CDR3 in DNA: TGCGCCAGCAGCTTGGATCAGGTCGGCTACACCTTC.

V is TRBV7-9 and J is TRBJ2-7, with TRBD2 matching 16 bases. Matching the DNA end better, TRBJ2-5 makes the J call doubtful. Germline CDR1 is SEHNR and CDR2 is FQNEAQ (reference sequence). This CDR3 contains 19 residues. This CDR3 reads CASSLGLAGGLGEAATQYF. In DNA form, the CDR3 reads TGTGCCAGCAGCCTGGGACTAGCGGGGGGGCTCGGTGAGGCAGCGACCCAGTACTTC.

In DNA, the CDR3 is TGTGCCAGCAGGACAGGGGGCAGAATTATTAACGAGCAGTACTTC. Encoded protein: CASRTGGRIINEQYF. The chain employs TRBV27 and TRBJ2-7, with 10 bases lining up with TRBD1. Per the germline V gene, CDR1 is MNHEY and CDR2 is SMNVEV (reference sequence). The CDR3 loop spans 15 amino acids. J gave up 5 bases and V 6 bases, and 10 bases lay outside the gene matches.

The chain carries TRBV11-1 and TRBJ2-3, with D hard to call. The V end was cut by 5 bases, the J end by 6 bases, with 12 bases between. The CDR3 is 13 amino acids. Germline-derived CDR1 and CDR2 are SGHAT and FQDESV (reference sequence). CDR3 sequence: CASSPGTADTQYF. The CDR3 region has the DNA TGTGCCAGCAGCCCAGGTACGGCCGATACGCAGTATTTT.

The rearrangement joins TRBV9 to TRBJ2-2, with 8 bases matching TRBD1. The trim removed 3 bases at V and 1 base at J, leaving 2 bases unmatched. In germline, CDR1 is SGDLS, CDR2 YYNGEE. The CDR3 runs to 15 residues. The CDR3 protein is CASSADRGNTGELFF. The DNA of the CDR3 is TGTGCCAGCAGCGCCGACAGGGGGAACACCGGGGAGCTGTTTTTT.

The chain joins TRBV7-3 to TRBJ2-2; D remains ambiguous. The germline V and J ends were trimmed by 3 bases and 4 bases, with 6 bases remaining between them. The CDR3 contains 13 residues. Germline V gives CDR1 SGHTA, CDR2 FQGTGA. The CDR3 is CASSFPGTGELFF. The CDR3, as DNA: TGTGCCAGCAGCTTTCCGGGCACCGGGGAGCTGTTTTTT.

This clonotype was counted a few times. V usage is TRBV12-3 or TRBV12-4 and J usage is TRBJ2-3; the D gene is possibly TRBD2 (5 bases). Trimming left V 8 bases short and J 6 bases short, with 15 bases between. The CDR3 spans 13 residues. The CDR3 nucleotides read TGTGCCAGCGGTCCAACTAGGTCTGATACGCAGTATTTT. Amino acid sequence: CASGPTRSDTQYF.

The genes are TRBV12-3 or TRBV12-4 and TRBJ2-5, with no clear D. This CDR3 contains 13 residues. V lost 5 bases to trimming and J lost 6 bases, with 13 bases between them. The CDR3: CASSARNMQTQYF. CDR3 nucleotides: TGTGCCAGCAGTGCCCGTAATATGCAGACCCAGTACTTC.